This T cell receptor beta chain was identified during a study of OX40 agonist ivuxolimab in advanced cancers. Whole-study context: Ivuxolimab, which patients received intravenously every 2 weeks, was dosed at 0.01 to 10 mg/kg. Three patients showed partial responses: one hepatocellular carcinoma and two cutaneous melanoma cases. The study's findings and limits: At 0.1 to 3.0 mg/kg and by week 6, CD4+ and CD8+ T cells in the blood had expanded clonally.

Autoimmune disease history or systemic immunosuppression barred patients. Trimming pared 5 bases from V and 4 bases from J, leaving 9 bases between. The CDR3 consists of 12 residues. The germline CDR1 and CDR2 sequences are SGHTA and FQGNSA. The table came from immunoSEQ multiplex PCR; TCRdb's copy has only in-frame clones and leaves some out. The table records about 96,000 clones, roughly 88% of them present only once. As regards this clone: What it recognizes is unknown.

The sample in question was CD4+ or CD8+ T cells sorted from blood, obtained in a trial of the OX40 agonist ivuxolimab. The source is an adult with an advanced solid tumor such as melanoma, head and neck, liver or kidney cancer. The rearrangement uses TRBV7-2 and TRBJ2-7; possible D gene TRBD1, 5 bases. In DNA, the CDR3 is TGTGCCAGCAGCGTAGGGGAATACGAGCAGTACTTC. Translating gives CASSVGEYEQYF.